This T cell receptor beta chain was profiled in a study of cytomegalovirus exposure and HLA in healthy donors. A remark on this clone: Antigen unknown.

General study findings and limits: According to the study, 180 or so TCR beta chains were cytomegalovirus-associated. Fewer N-insertions (relative to the roughly 610-donor mean) were reportedly seen in an Asian-associated ancestry cluster in a later analysis.

The study ran its PCR with 60 Vbeta and 13 Jbeta primers. Only in-frame clones appear in the TCRdb table, and some are missing; sequencing was by immunoSEQ multiplex PCR. Among 75,000 to 80,000 clones listed, approximately 80% were seen once. Germline V gene sequence: CDR1 LNHDA, CDR2 SQIVND (reference sequence). The CDR3 runs 13 residues. The V and J ends lost 5 bases and 9 bases, in that order; junction bases with no gene match: 5. This receptor was identified in a woman aged 40-49 years in good health and CMV-seropositive. The chain recombines TRBV19 with TRBJ1-2; TRBD1 matches 11 bases. Material: PBMCs. The CDR3 DNA follows: TGTGCCAGTAGTTGGACAGGGGGCGATCGCTACACCTTC. It is translated as CASSWTGGDRYTF.